The entry below describes one T cell receptor beta chain. CDR1 is MNHEY, CDR2 SMNVEV, per germline (reference sequence). V was clipped by 4 bases and J by 9 bases; unmatched bases: 8. This CDR3 region has 15 residues. Clones were sequenced by immunoSEQ multiplex PCR, and TCRdb holds only the in-frame ones, with some missing. The data contain 720,000 or so clones, 75% to 90% of them seen just once; the ten biggest clones take up around 0.0094%. The data were taken from a study of shared T cell receptors in the human thymus. This same sample was also taken into another study, of human thymus T cells.

The clonotype comes from a girl younger than two with a congenital heart defect. V usage is TRBV27 and J usage is TRBJ1-6; 8 nucleotides align to TRBD1. The sequenced sample consisted of thymocytes. The CDR3 sequence: CASSSDREWSSPLHF. DNA for the CDR3: TGTGCCAGCAGTTCGGACAGGGAATGGAGTTCACCCCTCCACTTT.